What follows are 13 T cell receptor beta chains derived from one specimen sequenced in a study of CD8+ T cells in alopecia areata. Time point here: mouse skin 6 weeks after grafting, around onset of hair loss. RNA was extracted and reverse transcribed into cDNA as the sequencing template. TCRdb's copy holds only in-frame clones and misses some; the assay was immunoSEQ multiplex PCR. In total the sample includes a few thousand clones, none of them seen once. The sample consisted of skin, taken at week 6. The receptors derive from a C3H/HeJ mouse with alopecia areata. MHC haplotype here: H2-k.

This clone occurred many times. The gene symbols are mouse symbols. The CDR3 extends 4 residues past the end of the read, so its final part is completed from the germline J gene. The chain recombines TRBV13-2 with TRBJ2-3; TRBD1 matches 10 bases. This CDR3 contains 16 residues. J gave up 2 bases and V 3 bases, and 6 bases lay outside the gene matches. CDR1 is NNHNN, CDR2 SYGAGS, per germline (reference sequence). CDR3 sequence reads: CASGGQGAGAAETLYF. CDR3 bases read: TGTGCCAGCGGTGGACAGGGGGCGGGGGCTGCAGAA.

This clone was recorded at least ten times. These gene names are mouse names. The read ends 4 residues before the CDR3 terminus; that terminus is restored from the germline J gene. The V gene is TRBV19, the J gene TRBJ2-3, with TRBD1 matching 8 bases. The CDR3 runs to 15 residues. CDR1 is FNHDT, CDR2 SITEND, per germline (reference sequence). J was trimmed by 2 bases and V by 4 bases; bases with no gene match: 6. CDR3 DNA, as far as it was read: TGTGCCAGCAGTCCTCGGACAGGGAATGCAGAA. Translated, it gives CASSPRTGNAE. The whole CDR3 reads CASSPRTGNAETLYF. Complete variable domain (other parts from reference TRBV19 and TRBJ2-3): GGIITQTPKFLIGQEGQKLTLKCQQNFNHDTMYWYRQDSGKGLRLIYYSITENDLQKGDLSEGYDASREKKSSFSLTVTSAQKNEMAVFLCASSPRTGNAETLYFGSGTRLTVL.

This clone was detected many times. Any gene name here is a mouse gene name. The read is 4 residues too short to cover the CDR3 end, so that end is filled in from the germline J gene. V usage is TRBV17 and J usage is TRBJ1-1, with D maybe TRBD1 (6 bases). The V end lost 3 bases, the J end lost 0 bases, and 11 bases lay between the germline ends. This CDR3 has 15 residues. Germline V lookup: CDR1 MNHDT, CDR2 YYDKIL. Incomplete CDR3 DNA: TGTGCTAGCAGTAGTGGGGGGGCTGCAAACACA. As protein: CASSSGGAANT. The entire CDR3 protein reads CASSSGGAANTEVFF.

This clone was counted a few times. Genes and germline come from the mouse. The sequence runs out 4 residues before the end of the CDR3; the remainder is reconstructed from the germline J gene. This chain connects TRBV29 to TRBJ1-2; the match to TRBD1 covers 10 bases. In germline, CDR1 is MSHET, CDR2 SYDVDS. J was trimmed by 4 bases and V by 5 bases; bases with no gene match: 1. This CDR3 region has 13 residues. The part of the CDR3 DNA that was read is TGTGCTAGCAGTCGACAGGGGGCCTCC. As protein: CASSRQGAS. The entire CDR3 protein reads CASSRQGASDYTF.

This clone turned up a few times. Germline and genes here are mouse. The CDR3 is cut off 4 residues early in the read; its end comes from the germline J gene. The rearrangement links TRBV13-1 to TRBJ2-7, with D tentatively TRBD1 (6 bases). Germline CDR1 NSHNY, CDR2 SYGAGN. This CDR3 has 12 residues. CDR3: CASSENRDEQYF. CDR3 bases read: TGTGCCAGCAGTGAGAACAGGGAT.

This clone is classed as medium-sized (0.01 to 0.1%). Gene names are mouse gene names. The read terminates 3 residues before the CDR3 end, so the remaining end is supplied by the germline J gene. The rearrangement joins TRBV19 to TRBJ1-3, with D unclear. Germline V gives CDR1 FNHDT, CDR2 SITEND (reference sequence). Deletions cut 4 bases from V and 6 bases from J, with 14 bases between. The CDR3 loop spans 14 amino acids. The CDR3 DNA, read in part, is TGTGCCAGCAGTCCCCGACAAAAACAAAATACG. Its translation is CASSPRQKQNT. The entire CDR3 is CASSPRQKQNTLYF.

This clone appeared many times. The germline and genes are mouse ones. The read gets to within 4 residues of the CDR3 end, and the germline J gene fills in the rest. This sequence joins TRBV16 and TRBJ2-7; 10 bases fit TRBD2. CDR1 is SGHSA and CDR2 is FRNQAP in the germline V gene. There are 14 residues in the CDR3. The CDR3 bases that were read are TGTGCAAGCAGCTCCTGGGGGGGCGCTTAT. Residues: CASSSWGGAY. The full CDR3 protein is CASSSWGGAYEQYF.

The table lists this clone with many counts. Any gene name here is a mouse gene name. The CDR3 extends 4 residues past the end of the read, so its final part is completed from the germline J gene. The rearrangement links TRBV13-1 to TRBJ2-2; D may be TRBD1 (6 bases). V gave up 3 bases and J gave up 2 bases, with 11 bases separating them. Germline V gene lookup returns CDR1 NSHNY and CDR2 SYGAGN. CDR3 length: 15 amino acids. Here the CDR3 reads CASSGSRGNTGQLYF. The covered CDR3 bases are TGTGCCAGCAGTGGTTCCAGGGGTAACACCGGG.

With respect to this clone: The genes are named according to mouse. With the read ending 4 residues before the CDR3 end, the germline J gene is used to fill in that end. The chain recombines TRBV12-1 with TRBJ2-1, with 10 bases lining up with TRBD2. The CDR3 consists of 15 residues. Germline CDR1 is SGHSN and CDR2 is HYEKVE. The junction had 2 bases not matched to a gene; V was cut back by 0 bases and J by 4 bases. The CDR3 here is CASSLTGGDYAEQFF. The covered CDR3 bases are TGTGCCAGCTCTCTCACTGGGGGGGATTATGCT.

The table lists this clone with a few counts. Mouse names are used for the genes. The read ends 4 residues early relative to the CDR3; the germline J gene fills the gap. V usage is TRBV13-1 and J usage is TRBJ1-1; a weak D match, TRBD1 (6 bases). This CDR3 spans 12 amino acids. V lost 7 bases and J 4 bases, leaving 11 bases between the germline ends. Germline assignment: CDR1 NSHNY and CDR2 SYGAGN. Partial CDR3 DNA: TGTGCCAGCGGCAGGGGAGGCACA. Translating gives CASGRGGT. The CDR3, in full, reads CASGRGGTEVFF.

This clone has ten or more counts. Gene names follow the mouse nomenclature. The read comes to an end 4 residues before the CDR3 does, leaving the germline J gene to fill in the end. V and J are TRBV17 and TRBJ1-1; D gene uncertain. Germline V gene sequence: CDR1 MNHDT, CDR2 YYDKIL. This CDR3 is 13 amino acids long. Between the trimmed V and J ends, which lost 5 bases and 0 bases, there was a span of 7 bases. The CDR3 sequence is CASSLQPNTEVFF. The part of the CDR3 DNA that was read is TGTGCTAGCAGTTTACAGCCAAACACA.

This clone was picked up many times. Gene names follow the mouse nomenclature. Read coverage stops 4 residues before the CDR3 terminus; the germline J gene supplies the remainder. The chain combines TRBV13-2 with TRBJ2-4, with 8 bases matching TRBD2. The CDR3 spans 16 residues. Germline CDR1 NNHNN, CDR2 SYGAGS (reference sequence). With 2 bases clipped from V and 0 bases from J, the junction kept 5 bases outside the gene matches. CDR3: CASGELGGSSQNTLYF. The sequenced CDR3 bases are TGTGCCAGCGGTGAATTGGGGGGGTCTAGTCAAAAC.

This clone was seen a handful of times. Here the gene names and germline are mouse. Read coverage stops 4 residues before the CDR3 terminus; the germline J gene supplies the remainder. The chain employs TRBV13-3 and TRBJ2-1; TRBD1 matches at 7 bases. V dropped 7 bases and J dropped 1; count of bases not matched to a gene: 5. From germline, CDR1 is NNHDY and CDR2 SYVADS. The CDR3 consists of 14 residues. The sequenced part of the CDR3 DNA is TGTGCCAGCTCCGGGACAGCAAACTATGCT. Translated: CASSGTANYA. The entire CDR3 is CASSGTANYAEQFF.